What follows are 18 T cell receptor beta chains derived from one specimen sequenced in a study of blood T cell repertoires in COVID-19. Libraries were prepared by immunoSEQ multiplex PCR; TCRdb keeps only in-frame clonotypes and omits some of them. The sample has about 530,000 clones, less than 90% seen once. The sequenced material came from peripheral blood. These TCRs come from a woman between 45 and 65 years old with COVID-19, enrolled during active disease.

This clone was detected once. The rearrangement links TRBV30 to TRBJ2-7; tentative D call: TRBD2 (7 bases). The V gene lost 4 bases and the J gene lost 4 bases, with 11 bases spanning the gap. In germline, CDR1 is GTSNPN, CDR2 SVGIG (reference sequence). The CDR3 is 12 amino acids. The chain's CDR3 is CAWNGGPYEQYF. CDR3 nucleotides: TGTGCCTGGAACGGGGGGCCATACGAGCAGTACTTC.

The gene calls are TRBV11-2 and TRBJ2-7, with D possibly being TRBD2 (5 bases). CDR3 length equals 15 residues. V lost 1 base and J 0 bases, leaving 10 bases between the germline ends. Germline loops: CDR1 SGHAT, CDR2 FQNNGV. The CDR3 spells CASSLGLASSYEQYF. CDR3 DNA: TGTGCCAGCAGCTTAGGGCTAGCAAGCTCCTACGAGCAGTACTTC.

This clone was picked up one time. This chain uses TRBV30 with TRBJ1-6; a weak D match, TRBD1 (5 bases). Trimming took off 1 base at V and 2 bases at J, with 9 bases between the two ends. The CDR3 is 15 residues long. Germline V gene data show CDR1 as GTSNPN and CDR2 as SVGIG (reference sequence). CDR3 sequence (DNA): TGTGCCTGGAGTGGAAGGGGCGCCTATAATTCACCCCTCCACTTT. Translated: CAWSGRGAYNSPLHF.

On this clone: Other DNA sequences in the same sample also yield this CDR3. This chain uses TRBV5-1 with TRBJ2-7, with D maybe TRBD1 (6 bases). V gave up 5 bases and J gave up 0 bases, with 12 bases separating them. The CDR3 length is 14 residues. Per the germline V gene, CDR1 is SGHRS and CDR2 is YFSETQ. CDR3 in DNA: TGCGCCAGCAGTCTGCCGGACAGCTCCTACGAGCAGTACTTC. Encoded protein: CASSLPDSSYEQYF. Full variable domain (remainder filled in from reference TRBV5-1 and TRBJ2-7): KAGVTQTPRYLIKTRGQQVTLSCSPISGHRSVSWYQQTPGQGLQFLFEYFSETQRNKGNFPGRFSGRQFSNSRSEMNVSTLELGDSALYLCASSLPDSSYEQYFGPGTRLTVT.

This chain joins TRBV28 and TRBJ2-1; no clear D. CDR3 length equals 12 residues. Germline V gives CDR1 MDHEN, CDR2 SYDVKM. V was shortened by 4 bases and J by 8 bases, with 9 bases between the two germline ends. CDR3 loop: CASSSSPDEQFF. DNA of the CDR3: TGTGCCAGCAGTTCGTCCCCCGATGAGCAGTTCTTC.

V is TRBV11-2 and J is TRBJ1-1, with a possible D match to TRBD1 (6 bases). Between the trimmed V and J ends, which lost 5 bases and 2 bases, there was a span of 9 bases. The CDR3 length is 13 residues. Germline CDR1 SGHAT, CDR2 FQNNGV. In nucleotides, the CDR3 is TGTGCCAGCAGCCCACAGGGCAACACTGAAGCTTTCTTT. Its translation: CASSPQGNTEAFF. The full variable domain, its missing parts supplied by reference TRBV11-2 and TRBJ1-1, is EAGVAQSPRYKIIEKRQSVAFWCNPISGHATLYWYQQILGQGPKLLIQFQNNGVVDDSQLPKDRFSAERLKGVDSTLKIQPAKLEDSAVYLCASSPQGNTEAFFGQGTRLTVV.

A few counts support this clone. The CDR3 protein is CSASYIYSYEQYF. CDR3 bases: TGCAGTGCTAGTTATATTTACTCCTACGAGCAGTACTTC. V gene TRBV20-1 combines with J gene TRBJ2-7, with no clear D. The V end was cut by 3 bases, the J end by 0 bases, with 9 bases between. Germline lookup yields CDR1 DFQATT and CDR2 SNEGSKA (reference sequence). This CDR3 region has 13 residues.

The chain is built from TRBV7-3 and TRBJ2-5; D unresolved. Deletions cut 0 bases from V and 2 bases from J, with 4 bases between. This CDR3 comprises 13 residues. CDR1 and CDR2 (germline): SGHTA, FQGTGA. Here the CDR3 DNA reads TGTGCCAGCAGCTTAACTCAGCAAGAGACCCAGTACTTC. The encoded protein is CASSLTQQETQYF. The whole variable domain, filled in from reference TRBV7-3 and TRBJ2-5, reads GAGVSQTPSNKVTEKGKYVELRCDPISGHTALYWYRQSLGQGPEFLIYFQGTGAADDSGLPNDRFFAVRPEGSVSTLKIQRTERGDSAVYLCASSLTQQETQYFGPGTRLLVL.

The J gene is TRBJ2-5, the V gene TRBV19, with D possibly TRBD2 on 5 matching bases. V gave up 4 bases and J gave up 5 bases, with 11 bases separating them. This CDR3 has 13 residues. Germline V lookup: CDR1 LNHDA, CDR2 SQIVND (reference sequence). CDR3 sequence reads: CASSTLLGETQYF. In DNA, the CDR3 is TGTGCCAGTAGTACCCTACTAGGGGAGACCCAGTACTTC. Filled out from reference TRBV19 and TRBJ2-5, the complete variable domain reads DGGITQSPKYLFRKEGQNVTLSCEQNLNHDAMYWYRQDPGQGLRLIYYSQIVNDFQKGDIAEGYSVSREKKESFPLTVTSAQKNPTAFYLCASSTLLGETQYFGPGTRLLVL.

The J gene is TRBJ2-2, the V gene TRBV7-3; D possibly corresponds to TRBD2 (6 bases). Germline V gene data show CDR1 as SGHTA and CDR2 as FQGTGA. Trimming stripped 2 bases from V and 3 bases from J, with 19 bases between. This CDR3 region has 18 residues. In DNA form, the CDR3 reads TGTGCCAGCAGCTTAGGGCCGACGGAGGGCCTGTACACCGGGGAGCTGTTTTTT. Its translation is CASSLGPTEGLYTGELFF.

The chain couples TRBV6-1 to TRBJ1-3, with D hard to call. V lost 0 bases to trimming and J lost 4 bases, with 7 bases between them. CDR3 length: 14 amino acids. Looked up from germline, CDR1 is MNHNS and CDR2 is SASEGT. The CDR3 DNA follows: TGTGCCAGCAGTGAAGCGAGGTCAGGAAACACCATATATTTT. Its translation is CASSEARSGNTIYF.

V usage is TRBV12-3 or TRBV12-4 and J usage is TRBJ2-5; the D is unclear. V dropped 1 base and J dropped 3 bases, with 6 bases sitting between them. The CDR3 is 13 amino acids. The CDR3: CASSLVRKETQYF. Here the CDR3 DNA reads TGTGCCAGCAGTTTAGTCAGAAAAGAGACCCAGTACTTC.

The V call is TRBV11-2, the J call TRBJ1-2, with D unclear. With 5 bases removed from V and 6 bases from J, the gap between germline ends came to 16 bases. The CDR3 runs to 14 residues. Germline V gives CDR1 SGHAT, CDR2 FQNNGV. The CDR3 coding sequence is TGTGCCAGCAGCCCTATTGGAGGCCCCCATGGCTACACCTTC. Translated: CASSPIGGPHGYTF.

The chain employs TRBV24-1 and TRBJ2-7, with 7 bases matching TRBD1. Germline V lookup: CDR1 KGHDR, CDR2 SFDVKD. Trimming took 4 bases from V and 0 from J; bases not matched to a gene: 8. CDR3 size: 16 residues. The CDR3 spells CATSDSGTESSYEQYF. For the CDR3, the DNA is TGTGCCACCAGTGACTCCGGGACAGAGAGCTCCTACGAGCAGTACTTC.

J is TRBJ1-6 and V is TRBV6-1, with a weak D call TRBD1 (5 bases). The CDR3 is 15 residues long. The ends were cut back, 1 base at V and 8 bases at J, with 12 bases in the middle. Germline lookup yields CDR1 MNHNS and CDR2 SASEGT. CDR3 amino acids: CASSEGRGRDSPLHF. In DNA form, the CDR3 reads TGTGCCAGCAGTGAAGGGAGGGGTAGAGATTCACCCCTCCACTTT.

The V gene is TRBV11-2, the J gene TRBJ1-1; unclear D gene. V lost 6 bases and J lost 3, with 11 bases in between. CDR1 is SGHAT and CDR2 is FQNNGV in the germline V gene. This CDR3 has 13 amino acids. The CDR3 nucleotides are TGTGCCAGCAGTCCGACTTCGGACACTGAAGCTTTCTTT. This codes for CASSPTSDTEAFF.

The chain is built from TRBV6-4 and TRBJ1-1; no clear D. The CDR3 covers 13 residues. Trimming removed 6 bases from V and 5 bases from J, with 13 bases in between. Germline V gene sequence: CDR1 MRHNA, CDR2 SNTAGT. The CDR3 loop reads CASRARGGTEAFF. The CDR3 nucleotides read TGTGCCAGCAGAGCAAGAGGTGGAACTGAAGCTTTCTTT.

V is TRBV9 and J is TRBJ2-2; 8 positions agree with TRBD1. Trimming took 3 bases from V and 6 from J; bases not matched to a gene: 10. There are 16 residues in the CDR3. Germline assignment: CDR1 SGDLS and CDR2 YYNGEE. Written as DNA, the CDR3 is TGTGCCAGCAGCGGTGGACAGGGAAGGATTGCCGGGGAGCTGTTTTTT. Amino acid sequence: CASSGGQGRIAGELFF.